The clone carrying this TCR beta chain has just a few counts. TCRdb reprocessed the 5' RACE reads with MiXCR, giving one entry per CDR3 protein. Here the sample spans 60,000 to 75,000 distinct CDR3 sequences, 15% to 20% being singletons. The V end lost 2 bases, the J end lost 3 bases, and 16 bases lay between the germline ends. The CDR3 runs 15 residues. The germline V gene encodes CDR1 SQVTM and CDR2 ANQGSEA. The entry originates in a study of T cells of healthy individuals. The receptor's source is a human donor in good health. The rearrangement links TRBV29-1 to TRBJ2-5; D not certain. The CDR3 bases are TGCAGCGTTGAACTTCGCGCGACACTCGAAGAGACCCAGTACTTC. It yields the protein CSVELRATLEETQYF.